This TCR beta chain originates from a study of T cell responses to AZD1222 COVID-19 vaccine. On this clone: Its specificity is not known.

Germline trimming cut 2 bases from V and 6 bases from J; bases unmatched to any gene: 7. Germline CDR1 SGHKS, CDR2 YYEKEE (reference sequence). The CDR3 covers 14 residues. TCRdb's copy holds only in-frame clones and misses some; the assay was immunoSEQ multiplex PCR. This sample has some 170,000 clones; roughly 90% occur once, and the top ten carry 4% to 5.5%. The study, taken as a whole, reports: Recipients of two AZD1222 doses showed rising Spike-specific TCR breadth and depth. Across the whole spike, CD4 TCRs peaked at regions 160-218 and 743-854.

This clonotype was obtained from an adult who received the AZD1222 COVID-19 vaccine. J is TRBJ1-2 and V is TRBV5-5, with 7 bases identical to TRBD1. Sequencing was performed on peripheral blood, taken 28 days after the second AZD1222 dose. CDR3 sequence (DNA): TGTGCCAGCAGCTTCCTTCGACAGGGAGATGGCTACACCTTC. It translates to CASSFLRQGDGYTF.